The clone carrying this T cell receptor (beta chain) has a single count. No antigen is known for it. The source of the sample is a study of cytomegalovirus exposure and HLA in healthy donors. Study findings and constraints: The study designated fewer than 200 TCR beta chains cytomegalovirus-associated. Reports described diagnosis of cytomegalovirus status by the classifier as highly specific and sensitive. The authors confirmed in vitro that three CMV-associated chains were specific for CMV antigens.

V gave up 4 bases and J gave up 6 bases; unmatched junction bases: 14. CDR3 length equals 16 residues. Germline CDR1 and CDR2: SGHRS and YFSETQ. Donors came from a validation cohort of 95 to 150 subjects, distinct from the first 666-subject cohort. Method: immunoSEQ multiplex PCR; TCRdb's copy keeps in-frame clones and lacks some. The data hold over 150,000 clones, with nearly 90% observed a single time. This sequence joins TRBV5-1 and TRBJ1-2, with 8 bases fitting TRBD1. This TCR was sampled from a young man in good health and CMV-seropositive. The sequenced sample was PBMCs. CDR3 sequence: CASSQIGQGGGDGYTF. The CDR3 bases are TGCGCCAGCAGCCAGATCGGACAGGGAGGGGGAGATGGCTACACCTTC.